This record looks at one T cell receptor (beta chain) sequence and its context. Its cognate antigen is unknown. Each cDNA molecule in the library carried unique molecular identifiers. TCRdb passed the RACE reads through MiXCR, listing each CDR3 protein once. In the table there are 35,000 to 45,000 distinct CDR3 sequences, approximately 10% of which are singletons. The time point here: patch test 2, 6 weeks after DPC sensitization. Sample treatment: therapeutic diphenylcyclopropenone sensitization with weekly scalp DPC. Total RNA was isolated from whole blood that had not been fractionated. This specimen belongs to a study of human T cells and chemical hapten exposure. Study overall: Patch tests containing 0.01% DPC, applied to the upper back, were read at 6 days.

Germline V lookup: CDR1 MDHEN, CDR2 SYDVKM. Trimming left V 6 bases short and J 6 bases short, with 21 bases between. This CDR3 is built from 15 residues. Points from the study as a whole: Patch test scores rose with PT1 expanded TCR counts, a positive correlation. Clustering by CDR3 similarity yielded significantly more large clusters from expanded TCRs than controls.

The sample consisted of whole blood, taken in connection with sensitization to the hapten diphenylcyclopropenone (DPC). The TCR sequence derives from a woman aged 25 to 39 with alopecia areata. Some clones in this sample may be carry-over from other donors' samples. The chain employs TRBV28 and TRBJ2-7, with a possible D match to TRBD2 (5 bases). In DNA form, the CDR3 reads TGTGCCAGCAGATCCCCTGTTGGTTTAGGGAGCGAGCAGTACTTC. Translation gives CASRSPVGLGSEQYF. The variable domain in full, with the rest retrieved from reference TRBV28 and TRBJ2-7, is DVKVTQSSRYLVKRTGEKVFLECVQDMDHENMFWYRQDPGLGLRLIYFSYDVKMKEKGDIPEGYSVSREKKERFSLILESASTNQTSMYLCASRSPVGLGSEQYFGPGTRLTVT.